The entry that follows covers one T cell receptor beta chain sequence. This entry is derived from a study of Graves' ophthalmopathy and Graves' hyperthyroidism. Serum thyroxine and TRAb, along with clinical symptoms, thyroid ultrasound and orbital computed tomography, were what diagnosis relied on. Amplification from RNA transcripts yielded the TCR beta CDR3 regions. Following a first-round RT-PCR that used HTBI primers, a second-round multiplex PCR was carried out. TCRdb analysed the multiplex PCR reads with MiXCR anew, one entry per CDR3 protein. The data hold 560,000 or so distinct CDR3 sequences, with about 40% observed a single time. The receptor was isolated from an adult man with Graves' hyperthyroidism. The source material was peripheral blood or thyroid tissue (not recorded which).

The CDR3 DNA reads TGTGCCTGGAGTTACGGTATAGCAATGAACACTGAAGCTTTCTTT. It is translated as CAWSYGIAMNTEAFF. The chain employs TRBV30 and TRBJ1-1; no clear D. The CDR3 length is 15 residues. Trimming took off 2 bases at V and 0 bases at J, with 13 bases between the two ends. In germline, CDR1 is GTSNPN, CDR2 SVGIG (reference sequence).